A selection of T cell receptor beta chains follows, all from one sample in a study of long-term antiretroviral therapy in people with HIV. Profiled with immunoSEQ multiplex PCR; TCRdb holds only in-frame clones, not every one. The table lists 26,000 or so clones, about 90% of them singletons. The sequenced sample was unsorted PBMCs, obtained 2 years after starting antiretroviral therapy. These receptors were collected from a man aged 50 to 60 with HIV. Both conserved end residues are part of each CDR3. The D gene is left open where the match is weak.

V	D	J	CDR3
TRBV25-1	-	TRBJ1-2	CASSSLAGENYGYTF
TRBV4-3	TRBD2	TRBJ2-3	CASSHLRTSGETDTQYF
TRBV4-3	-	TRBJ2-6	CASSQFGRTSSGANVLTF
TRBV5-4	-	TRBJ1-2	CASSRGGGYGYTF
TRBV14	-	TRBJ2-7	CASSQGPNASPYF
TRBV6-1	-	TRBJ2-7	CASSEEEGASYEQYF
TRBV5-8	-	TRBJ1-1	CASSLAGGWDTEAFF
TRBV5-5	-	TRBJ1-2	CASSFDSNSNYGYTF
TRBV7-9	-	TRBJ1-6	CASSSLGGSPLHF
TRBV27	-	TRBJ2-7	CASSSHSGEKAYEQYF
TRBV18	TRBD1	TRBJ1-3	CASSPRQGTGNTIYF
TRBV7-2	TRBD2	TRBJ2-7	CASSLQAGGPYEQYF
TRBV7-2	TRBD2	TRBJ2-7	CASSKGGLVGYEQYF
TRBV27	TRBD1	TRBJ2-1	CASSLLPGGAHNEQFF
TRBV10-1	TRBD1	TRBJ2-1	CASTSPRRLGQVYNEQFF
TRBV11-3	TRBD1	TRBJ2-3	CASSLDIQGSSDTQYF
TRBV11-2	-	TRBJ1-1	CASSSFLAGAFF
TRBV10-3	-	TRBJ1-1	CATSSSPGEAFF
TRBV28	-	TRBJ2-3	CASGQGYYTDTQYF
TRBV11-3	-	TRBJ2-5	CASSFSGRRETQYF
TRBV5-6	-	TRBJ2-1	CASSFQGYNEQFF
TRBV6-1	-	TRBJ1-2	CASSESRDYGYTF
TRBV30	-	TRBJ1-1	CAWSYRPYGTELEAFF
TRBV6-4	-	TRBJ1-5	CASSQQGGGNQPQHF
TRBV7-2	TRBD2	TRBJ2-1	CASSPGLAGGNNEQFF
TRBV29-1	TRBD1	TRBJ2-4	CSAATGTAKNIQYF
TRBV27	-	TRBJ1-5	CASSAWGVVGNQPQHF
TRBV18	-	TRBJ1-3	CASSPESDRNYSGNTIYF
TRBV5-1	-	TRBJ1-2	CASSRGGHGYTF
TRBV5-1	TRBD2	TRBJ2-1	CASSSLLAGENEQFF
TRBV15	-	TRBJ1-5	CATSRDRRGLLLGNQPQHF
TRBV6-5	-	TRBJ1-6	CATRGSSYNSPLHF
TRBV11-2	-	TRBJ1-2	CASSLVEGQGGYTF
TRBV5-1	-	TRBJ2-2	CASSLGIAIGELFF
TRBV7-6	-	TRBJ1-3	CASSLVPKSSGNTIYF
TRBV2	-	TRBJ1-1	CASVPSVTGNTEAFF
TRBV9	-	TRBJ2-7	CASSVDGRADEQYF
TRBV7-9	TRBD2	TRBJ2-1	CASSGSSGRANEQFF
TRBV28	-	TRBJ1-5	CASSLGQEVLGNQPQHF
TRBV27	-	TRBJ1-5	CASSLMGGADDQPQHF